This T cell receptor (beta chain) is from a study of cytomegalovirus exposure and HLA in healthy donors. Across the study: An analysis done earlier identified around 100 million unique TCR beta sequences from approximately 200 million T cells.

PCR was performed using 60 Vbeta and 13 Jbeta primers. Only in-frame clones appear in the TCRdb table, and some are missing; sequencing was by immunoSEQ multiplex PCR. Of approximately 220,000 clones listed, approximately 88% are singletons. Trimming took 6 bases from V and 7 from J; bases not matched to a gene: 9. This CDR3 is built from 15 residues. Germline CDR1 is SNHLY and CDR2 is FYNNEI. Donors were ostensibly healthy at sampling, although undocumented immune exposures were probable. This chain joins TRBV2 and TRBJ2-7; TRBD2 matches at 13 bases. The sequencing input was PBMCs. The receptor was derived from a boy between 2 and 10 years old in good health and CMV-seronegative. This CDR3 reads CASSFRTSGGSEQYF. The CDR3 DNA is TGTGCCAGCAGCTTTCGGACTAGCGGGGGCTCTGAGCAGTACTTC.